The present TCR beta chain was sequenced within a study of blood T cells in healthy people across ages. Whole-study results and caveats: Roughly linearly, TCR beta diversity per million T cells fell as age increased.

Isolation yielded PBMCs, at least 7 million per sample, in every case. CDR1 is SGHRS and CDR2 is YFSETQ in the germline V gene. With 0 bases removed from V and 4 bases from J, the gap between germline ends came to 13 bases. This CDR3 has 15 amino acids. A note on this clonotype: Its antigen is not identified.

A second PCR of 7 to 11 cycles used a sample-barcoded 5' primer and a J-beta primer mix. Via MiXCR, TCRdb re-called the 5' RACE reads, giving one row per CDR3 protein. This sample has 650,000 to 1,000,000 distinct CDR3 sequences, with around 36% found just once. The chain links TRBV5-1 to TRBJ2-5, with D perhaps TRBD1 (6 bases). The sequenced sample consisted of blood. This clonotype was obtained from a young man in good health. The CDR3 reads CASSLALGQRETQYF. In DNA, the CDR3 is TGCGCCAGCAGCTTGGCTCTGGGACAACGAGAGACCCAGTACTTC.